This T cell receptor (beta chain) was profiled in a study of regulatory T cells in long-lasting Graves disease. The study, taken as a whole, reports: Persistent patients had a count of shared public clonotypes (approximately 3,000) that exceeded that of new patients (approximately 1,000). Segments TRBV28, TRBJ1-2 and TRBJ2-5 showed preferential usage in persistent disease.

This clonotype was recorded many times. Antigen unknown. Time point described: persistent/refractory GD, antithyroid drugs over 5 years with positive TRAb. There was RNA extracted from PBMCs, and the TCR library was made from it. Combining iRepertoire HTBI primers with Arm-PCR of CDR3 regions, the authors built TCR beta libraries. Study processing details: 60 or so TRBV and approximately 13 TRBJ segments were identified across samples. Via MiXCR, TCRdb re-called the multiplex PCR reads, giving one row per CDR3 protein. These V and J calls originate from TCRdb's pipeline instead of the authors' own analysis. The sample records some 340,000 distinct CDR3 sequences, 23% being singletons. V was clipped by 5 bases and J by 4 bases, with 8 bases between them. The CDR3 is made up of 12 amino acids. Germline loops: CDR1 SGHAT, CDR2 FQNNGV.

The sample in question was peripheral blood mononuclear cells (PBMCs), obtained when the disease was refractory, from a patient treated with antithyroid drugs. The sequence came from a woman in her forties with Graves disease. The chain links TRBV11-2 to TRBJ1-2; no clear D. The CDR3 is CASSQGTYGYTF. The DNA for the CDR3 is TGTGCCAGCAGCCAAGGAACCTATGGCTACACCTTC.